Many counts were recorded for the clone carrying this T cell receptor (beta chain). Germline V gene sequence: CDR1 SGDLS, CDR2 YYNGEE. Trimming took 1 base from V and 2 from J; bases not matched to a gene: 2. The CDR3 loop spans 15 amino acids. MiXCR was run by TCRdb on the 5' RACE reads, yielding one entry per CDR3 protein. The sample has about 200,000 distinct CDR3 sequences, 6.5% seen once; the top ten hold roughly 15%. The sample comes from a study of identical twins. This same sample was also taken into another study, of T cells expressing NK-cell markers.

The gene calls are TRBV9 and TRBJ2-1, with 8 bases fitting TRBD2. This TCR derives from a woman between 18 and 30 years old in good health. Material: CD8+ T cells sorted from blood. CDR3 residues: CASSVTSGTYNEQFF. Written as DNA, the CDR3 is TGTGCCAGCAGCGTAACTAGCGGTACCTACAATGAGCAGTTCTTC.